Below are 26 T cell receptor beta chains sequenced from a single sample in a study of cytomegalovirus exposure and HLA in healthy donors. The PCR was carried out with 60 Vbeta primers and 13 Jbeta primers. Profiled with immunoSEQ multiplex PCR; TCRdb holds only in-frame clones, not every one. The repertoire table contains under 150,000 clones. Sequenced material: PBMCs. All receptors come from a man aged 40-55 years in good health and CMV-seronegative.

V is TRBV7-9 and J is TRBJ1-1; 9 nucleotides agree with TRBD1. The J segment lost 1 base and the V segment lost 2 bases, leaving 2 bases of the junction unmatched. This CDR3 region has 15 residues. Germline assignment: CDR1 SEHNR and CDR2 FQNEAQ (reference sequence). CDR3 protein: CASSLRQGGNTEAFF. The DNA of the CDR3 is TGTGCCAGCAGCTTAAGACAGGGGGGGAACACTGAAGCTTTCTTT. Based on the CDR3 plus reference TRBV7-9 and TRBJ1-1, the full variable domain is DTGVSQNPRHKITKRGQNVTFRCDPISEHNRLYWYRQTLGQGPEFLTYFQNEAQLEKSRLLSDRFSAERPKGSFSTLEIQRTEQGDSAMYLCASSLRQGGNTEAFFGQGTRLTVV.

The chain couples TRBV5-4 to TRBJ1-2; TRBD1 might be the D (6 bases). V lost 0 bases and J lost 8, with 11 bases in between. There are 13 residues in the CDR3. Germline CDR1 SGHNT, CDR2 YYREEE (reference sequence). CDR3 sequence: CASSLVAGEGYTF. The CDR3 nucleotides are TGTGCCAGCAGCTTGGTGGCAGGGGAGGGCTACACCTTC.

This CDR3 is CASSPQGNQPQHF. Written as DNA, the CDR3 is TGTGCCAGCAGCCCACAGGGGAATCAGCCCCAGCATTTT. V usage is TRBV7-8 and J usage is TRBJ1-5; 7 bases agree with TRBD1. Germline V gene data show CDR1 as SGHVS and CDR2 as FQNEAQ. Trimming cost V 5 bases and J 4 bases; bases outside gene matches: 2. CDR3 length equals 13 residues.

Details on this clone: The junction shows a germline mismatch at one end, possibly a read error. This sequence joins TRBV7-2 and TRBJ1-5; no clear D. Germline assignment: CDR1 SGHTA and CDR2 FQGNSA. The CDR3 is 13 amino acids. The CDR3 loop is CASSFGREQPRHF. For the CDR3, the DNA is TGTGCCAGCAGCTTCGGCCGGGAACAGCCCCGGCATTTT.

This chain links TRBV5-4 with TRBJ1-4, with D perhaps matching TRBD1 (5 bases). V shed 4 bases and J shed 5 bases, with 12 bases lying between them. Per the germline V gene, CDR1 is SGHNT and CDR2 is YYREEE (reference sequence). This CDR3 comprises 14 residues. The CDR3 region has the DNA TGTGCCAGCAGCACAGACAGCTGGAATGAAAAACTGTTTTTT. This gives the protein CASSTDSWNEKLFF.

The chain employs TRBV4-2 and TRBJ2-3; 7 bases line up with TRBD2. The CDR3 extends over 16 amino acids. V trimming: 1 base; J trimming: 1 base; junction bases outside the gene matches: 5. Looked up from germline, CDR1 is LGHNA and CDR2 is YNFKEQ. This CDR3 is CASSQGDGLGTDTQYF. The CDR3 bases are TGTGCCAGCAGCCAAGGGGACGGACTAGGCACAGATACGCAGTATTTT.

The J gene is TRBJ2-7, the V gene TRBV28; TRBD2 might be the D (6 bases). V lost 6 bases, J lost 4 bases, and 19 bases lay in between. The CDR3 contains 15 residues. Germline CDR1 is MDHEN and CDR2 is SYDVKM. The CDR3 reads CASSPGPGVEYEQYF. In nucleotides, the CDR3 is TGTGCCAGCAGCCCTGGGCCGGGGGTAGAGTACGAGCAGTACTTC. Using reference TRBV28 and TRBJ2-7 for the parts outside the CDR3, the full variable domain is DVKVTQSSRYLVKRTGEKVFLECVQDMDHENMFWYRQDPGLGLRLIYFSYDVKMKEKGDIPEGYSVSREKKERFSLILESASTNQTSMYLCASSPGPGVEYEQYFGPGTRLTVT.

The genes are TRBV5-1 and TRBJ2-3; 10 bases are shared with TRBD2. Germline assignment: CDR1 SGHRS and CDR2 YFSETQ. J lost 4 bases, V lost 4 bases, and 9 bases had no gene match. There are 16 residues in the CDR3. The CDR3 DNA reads TGCGCCAGCAGCAGTACGTTAGCGGGGGGTGCAGATACGCAGTATTTT. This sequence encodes CASSSTLAGGADTQYF.

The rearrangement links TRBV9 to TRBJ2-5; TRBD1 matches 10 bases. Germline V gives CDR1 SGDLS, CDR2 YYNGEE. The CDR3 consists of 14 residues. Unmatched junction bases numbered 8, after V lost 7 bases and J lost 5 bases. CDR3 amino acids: CASGRGQGGETQYF. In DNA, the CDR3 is TGTGCCAGCGGACGCGGACAGGGGGGCGAGACCCAGTACTTC.

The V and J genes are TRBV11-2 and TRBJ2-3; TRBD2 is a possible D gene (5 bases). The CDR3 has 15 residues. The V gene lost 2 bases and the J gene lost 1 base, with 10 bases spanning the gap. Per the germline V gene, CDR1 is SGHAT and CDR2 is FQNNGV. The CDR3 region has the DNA TGTGCCAGCAGCTTAAGAGGGTCGGGCACAGATACGCAGTATTTT. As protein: CASSLRGSGTDTQYF.

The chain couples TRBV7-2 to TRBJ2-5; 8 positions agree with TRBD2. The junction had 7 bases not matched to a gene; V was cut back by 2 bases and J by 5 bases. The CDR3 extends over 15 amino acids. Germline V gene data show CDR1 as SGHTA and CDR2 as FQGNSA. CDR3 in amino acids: CASSLRRGGWETQYF. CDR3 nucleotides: TGTGCCAGCAGCTTAAGACGGGGGGGCTGGGAGACCCAGTACTTC. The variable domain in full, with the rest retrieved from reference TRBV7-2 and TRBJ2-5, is GAGVSQSPSNKVTEKGKDVELRCDPISGHTALYWYRQSLGQGLEFLIYFQGNSAPDKSGLPSDRFSAERTGGSVSTLTIQRTQQEDSAVYLCASSLRRGGWETQYFGPGTRLLVL.

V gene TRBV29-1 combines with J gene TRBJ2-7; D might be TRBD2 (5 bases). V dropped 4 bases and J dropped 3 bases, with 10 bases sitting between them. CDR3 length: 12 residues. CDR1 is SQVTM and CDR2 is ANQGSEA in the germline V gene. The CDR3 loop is CSVVGELYEQYF. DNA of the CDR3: TGCAGCGTTGTGGGAGAGCTCTACGAGCAGTACTTC.

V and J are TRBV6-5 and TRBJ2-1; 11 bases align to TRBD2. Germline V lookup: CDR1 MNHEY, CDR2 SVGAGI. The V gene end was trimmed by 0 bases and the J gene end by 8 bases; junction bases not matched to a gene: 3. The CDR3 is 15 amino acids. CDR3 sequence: CASSYSSGGAHEQFF. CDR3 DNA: TGTGCCAGCAGTTACTCTAGCGGGGGGGCCCATGAGCAGTTCTTC.

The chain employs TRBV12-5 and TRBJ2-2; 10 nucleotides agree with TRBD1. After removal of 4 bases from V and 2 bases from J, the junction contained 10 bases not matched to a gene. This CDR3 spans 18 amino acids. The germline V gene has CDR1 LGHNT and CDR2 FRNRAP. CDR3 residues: CASGWSARDRGNTGELFF. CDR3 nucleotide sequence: TGTGCTAGTGGTTGGAGTGCCCGGGACAGGGGAAACACCGGGGAGCTGTTTTTT.

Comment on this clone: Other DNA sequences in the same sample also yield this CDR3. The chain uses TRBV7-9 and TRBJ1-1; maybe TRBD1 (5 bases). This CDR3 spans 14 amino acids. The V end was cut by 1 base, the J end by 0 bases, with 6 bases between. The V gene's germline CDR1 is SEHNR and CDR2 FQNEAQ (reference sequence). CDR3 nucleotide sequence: TGTGCCAGCAGCTTAGGACAGATGAACACTGAAGCTTTCTTT. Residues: CASSLGQMNTEAFF.

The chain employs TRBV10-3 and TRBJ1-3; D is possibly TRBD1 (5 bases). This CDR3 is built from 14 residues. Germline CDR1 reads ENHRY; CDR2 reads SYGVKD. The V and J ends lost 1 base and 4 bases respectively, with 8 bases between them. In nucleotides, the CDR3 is TGTGCCATCAGTGAGTTCAGGGCCGGAAACACCATATATTTT. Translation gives CAISEFRAGNTIYF.

CDR3 amino acids: CASSVEGTDTEAFF. CDR3 sequence (DNA): TGTGCCAGCAGCGTAGAGGGGACAGACACTGAAGCTTTCTTT. The chain recombines TRBV9 with TRBJ1-1; TRBD1 aligns across 7 bases. The CDR3 is 14 residues long. CDR1 and CDR2 (germline): SGDLS, YYNGEE. Trimming removed 0 bases from V and 3 bases from J; junction bases left unmatched: 2.

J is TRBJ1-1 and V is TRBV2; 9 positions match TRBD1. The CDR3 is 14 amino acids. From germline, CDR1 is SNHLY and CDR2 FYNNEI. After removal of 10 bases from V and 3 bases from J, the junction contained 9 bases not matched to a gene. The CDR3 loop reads CATSQGALDTEAFF. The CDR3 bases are TGTGCCACCTCACAGGGGGCATTGGACACTGAAGCTTTCTTT.

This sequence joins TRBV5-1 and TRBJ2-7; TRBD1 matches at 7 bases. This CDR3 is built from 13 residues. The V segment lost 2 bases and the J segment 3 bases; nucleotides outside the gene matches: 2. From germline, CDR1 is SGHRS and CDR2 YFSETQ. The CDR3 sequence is CASSFTGDYEQYF. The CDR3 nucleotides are TGCGCCAGCAGCTTCACAGGGGACTACGAGCAGTACTTC.

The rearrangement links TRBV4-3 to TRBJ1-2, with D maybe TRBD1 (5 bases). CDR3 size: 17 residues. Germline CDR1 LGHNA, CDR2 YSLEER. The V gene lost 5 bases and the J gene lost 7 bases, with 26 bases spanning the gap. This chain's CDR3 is CASSSIPVRQTDSGYTF. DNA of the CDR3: TGCGCCAGCAGCTCTATCCCGGTGCGCCAGACAGATTCTGGCTACACCTTC.

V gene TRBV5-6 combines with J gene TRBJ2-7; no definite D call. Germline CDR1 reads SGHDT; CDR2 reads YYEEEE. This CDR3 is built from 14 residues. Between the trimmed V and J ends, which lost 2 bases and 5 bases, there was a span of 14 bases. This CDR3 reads CASSFGPVTNEQYF. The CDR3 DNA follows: TGTGCCAGCAGCTTCGGTCCTGTCACCAACGAGCAGTACTTC.

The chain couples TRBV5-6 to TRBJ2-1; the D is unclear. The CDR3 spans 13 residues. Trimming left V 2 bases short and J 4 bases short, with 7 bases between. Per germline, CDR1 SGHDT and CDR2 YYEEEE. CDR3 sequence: CASSFDTYNEQFF. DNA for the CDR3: TGTGCCAGCAGCTTCGACACTTACAATGAGCAGTTCTTC.

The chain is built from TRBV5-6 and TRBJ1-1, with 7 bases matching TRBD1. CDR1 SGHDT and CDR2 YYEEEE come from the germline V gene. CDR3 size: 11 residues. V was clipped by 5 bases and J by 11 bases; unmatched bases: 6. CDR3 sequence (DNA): TGTGCCAGCAGTTCCGGGACAGTTGCTTTCTTT. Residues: CASSSGTVAFF.

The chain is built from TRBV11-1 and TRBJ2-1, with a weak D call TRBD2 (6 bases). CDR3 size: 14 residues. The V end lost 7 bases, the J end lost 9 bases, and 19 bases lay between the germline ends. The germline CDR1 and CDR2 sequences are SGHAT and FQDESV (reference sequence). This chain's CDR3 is CASTKTRSQGEQFF. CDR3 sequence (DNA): TGTGCCAGCACCAAGACTAGGTCCCAGGGTGAGCAGTTCTTC.

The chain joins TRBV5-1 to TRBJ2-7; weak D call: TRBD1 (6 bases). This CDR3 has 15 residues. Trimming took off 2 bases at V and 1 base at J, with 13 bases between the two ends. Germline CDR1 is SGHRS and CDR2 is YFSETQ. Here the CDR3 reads CASSFEDSRSYEQYF. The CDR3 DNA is TGCGCCAGCAGCTTCGAGGACAGCCGATCCTACGAGCAGTACTTC. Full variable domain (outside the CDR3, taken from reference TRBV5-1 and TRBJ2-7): KAGVTQTPRYLIKTRGQQVTLSCSPISGHRSVSWYQQTPGQGLQFLFEYFSETQRNKGNFPGRFSGRQFSNSRSEMNVSTLELGDSALYLCASSFEDSRSYEQYFGPGTRLTVT.

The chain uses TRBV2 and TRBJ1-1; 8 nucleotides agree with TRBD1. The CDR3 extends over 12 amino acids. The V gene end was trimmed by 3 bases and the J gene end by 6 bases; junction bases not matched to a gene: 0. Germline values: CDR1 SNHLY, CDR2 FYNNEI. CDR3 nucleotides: TGTGCCAGCAGTGACAGGGGGCCTGAAGCTTTCTTT. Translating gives CASSDRGPEAFF. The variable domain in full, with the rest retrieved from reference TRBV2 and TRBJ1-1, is EPEVTQTPSHQVTQMGQEVILRCVPISNHLYFYWYRQILGQKVEFLVSFYNNEISEKSEIFDDQFSVERPDGSNFTLKIRSTKLEDSAMYFCASSDRGPEAFFGQGTRLTVV.